These 9 T cell receptor beta chains originate from one sample sequenced in a study of T cells after somatic rescue of genetic block. Profiled with immunoSEQ multiplex PCR; TCRdb holds only in-frame clones, not every one. The profile shows roughly 110,000 clones, under 95% of them singletons. Material for sequencing was peripheral blood mononuclear cells (PBMCs). The source is a woman aged 18-35 years.

The chain employs TRBV18 and TRBJ2-3; D gene unclear. Germline lookup yields CDR1 KGHSH and CDR2 LQKENI. Between the trimmed V and J ends, which lost 3 bases and 3 bases, there was a span of 13 bases. CDR3 length: 15 residues. The CDR3 loop reads CASSPLGVETDTQYF. Here the CDR3 DNA reads TGTGCCAGCTCACCTTTAGGAGTCGAGACAGATACGCAGTATTTT. Based on the CDR3 plus reference TRBV18 and TRBJ2-3, the full variable domain is NAGVMQNPRHLVRRRGQEARLRCSPMKGHSHVYWYRQLPEEGLKFMVYLQKENIIDESGMPKERFSAEFPKEGPSILRIQQVVRGDSAAYFCASSPLGVETDTQYFGPGTRLTVL.

This clone came up once. The J gene is TRBJ2-3, the V gene TRBV28; D possibly matches TRBD1 or TRBD2 (6 bases each). Germline V gene lookup returns CDR1 MDHEN and CDR2 SYDVKM. Trimming took off 7 bases at V and 2 bases at J, with 19 bases between the two ends. The CDR3 has 16 amino acids. In nucleotides, the CDR3 is TGTGCCAGCAACCCCCCAGGGGAGGAGGCCACAGATACGCAGTATTTT. It specifies CASNPPGEEATDTQYF.

This clone was recorded once. This rearrangement joins TRBV27 to TRBJ2-7, with a possible D match to TRBD1 (5 bases). Germline V gene data show CDR1 as MNHEY and CDR2 as SMNVEV (reference sequence). Trimming left V 2 bases short and J 4 bases short, with 15 bases between. This CDR3 has 15 amino acids. CDR3 in amino acids: CASSLTQGWGYEQYF. DNA for the CDR3: TGTGCCAGCAGTTTAACCCAGGGTTGGGGATACGAGCAGTACTTC.

The gene calls are TRBV6-5 and TRBJ1-1; D gene unclear. The CDR3 has 13 residues. V was cut by 2 bases and J by 5 bases, with 9 bases left in between. Germline V gene data show CDR1 as MNHEY and CDR2 as SVGAGI. CDR3 region: CASSYVQTTEAFF. CDR3 DNA sequence: TGTGCCAGCAGTTACGTACAAACAACTGAAGCTTTCTTT.

V and J are TRBV5-1 and TRBJ2-1; no firm D call. V lost 0 bases and J 0 bases, leaving 7 bases between the germline ends. This CDR3 is built from 15 residues. Germline V gene data show CDR1 as SGHRS and CDR2 as YFSETQ. This CDR3 is CASSLGGSSYNEQFF. DNA for the CDR3: TGCGCCAGCAGCTTGGGAGGAAGCTCCTACAATGAGCAGTTCTTC.

The V gene is TRBV1, the J gene TRBJ2-7; no DNA check was done on the table's D call, TRBD2. TRBV1 is annotated as a pseudogene. The CDR3 consists of 17 residues. The CDR3 spells CTSSQGGSGGLYYEQYF. CDR3 nucleotide sequence: TGCACCAGCAGCCAAGGGGGTAGCGGGGGTCTCTACTACGAGCAGTACTTC.

This clone was seen more than once but under ten times. CDR3: CASSSGSAARTQYF. CDR3 coding DNA: TGCGCCAGCAGCTCGGGCTCGGCCGCTCGAACCCAGTACTTC. V is TRBV5-1 and J is TRBJ2-5; D is ambiguous. Looked up from germline, CDR1 is SGHRS and CDR2 is YFSETQ. CDR3 length: 14 amino acids. Trimming left V 3 bases short and J 8 bases short, with 17 bases between.

V and J are TRBV27 and TRBJ2-1; 13 bases align to TRBD2. CDR1 and CDR2 from the germline V gene are MNHEY and SMNVEV (reference sequence). The junction had 11 bases not matched to a gene; V was cut back by 5 bases and J by 7 bases. The CDR3 has 17 residues. CDR3 coding DNA: TGTGCCAGCAGTCTCCTAACTAGCGGGGGGGTGGGAAATGAGCAGTTCTTC. This codes for CASSLLTSGGVGNEQFF.

V usage is TRBV9 and J usage is TRBJ1-1, with TRBD1 matching 9 bases. Trimming removed 3 bases from V and 2 bases from J; junction bases left unmatched: 5. The CDR3 totals 15 residues. The germline V gene encodes CDR1 SGDLS and CDR2 YYNGEE. The CDR3 coding sequence is TGTGCCAGCAGCGCCGACAGGGGGAGAAACACTGAAGCTTTCTTT. Residues: CASSADRGRNTEAFF.